The 20 T cell receptor beta chains in this list originate from one sample, sequenced in a study of shared clonotypes between healthy human individuals. Here immunoSEQ multiplex PCR was the method, and the copy in TCRdb shows in-frame clones only, minus some. The sample includes fewer than 1.8 million clones, just under 99% of them seen just once. Sequenced input: naive CD4+ T cells sorted from blood. This sample's subset: CD45RA+ positively selected. Receptor source: a young man in good health.

The chain joins TRBV2 to TRBJ1-1; D is undetermined. The V gene lost 7 bases and the J gene lost 0 bases, with 3 bases spanning the gap. CDR1 and CDR2 from the germline V gene are SNHLY and FYNNEI. The CDR3 loop spans 11 amino acids. The CDR3 DNA sequence: TGTGCCAGCATTGTGAACACTGAAGCTTTCTTT. Translating it yields CASIVNTEAFF.

The chain is built from TRBV18 and TRBJ2-3; the D is unclear. V dropped 1 base and J dropped 2 bases, with 13 bases sitting between them. Germline V lookup: CDR1 KGHSH, CDR2 LQKENI. This CDR3 is built from 16 residues. In DNA form, the CDR3 reads TGTGCCAGCTCACCACTAATTGGACGGAACACAGATACGCAGTATTTT. Encoded protein: CASSPLIGRNTDTQYF.

V is TRBV4-3 and J is TRBJ1-2; D is unclear. The germline gives CDR1 LGHNA, CDR2 YSLEER. The ends were cut back, 11 bases at V and 1 base at J, with 26 bases in the middle. CDR3 length: 17 amino acids. DNA of the CDR3: TGCGCCGCCGAAAACCGACGGAACGAAGACCTTAACTATGGCTACACCTTC. Translation gives CAAENRRNEDLNYGYTF.

This clone was counted once. V gene TRBV7-2 combines with J gene TRBJ2-3; 7 nucleotides match TRBD2. CDR3 size: 15 residues. CDR1 is SGHTA, CDR2 FQGNSA, per germline. Trimming cost V 5 bases and J 2 bases; bases outside gene matches: 7. The chain's CDR3 is CASSIIAGVTDTQYF. The CDR3 DNA sequence: TGTGCCAGCAGCATAATAGCGGGTGTCACAGATACGCAGTATTTT.

The rearrangement uses TRBV11-2 and TRBJ2-1; 8 nucleotides line up with TRBD2. J gave up 2 bases and V 1 base, and 4 bases lay outside the gene matches. CDR1 and CDR2 from the germline V gene are SGHAT and FQNNGV. The CDR3 is made up of 16 amino acids. The CDR3 DNA is TGTGCCAGCAGCTTAGCACCAGCGGGAGCCTACAATGAGCAGTTCTTC. It codes for CASSLAPAGAYNEQFF. Looking up the rest from reference TRBV11-2 and TRBJ2-1 gives the full variable domain: EAGVAQSPRYKIIEKRQSVAFWCNPISGHATLYWYQQILGQGPKLLIQFQNNGVVDDSQLPKDRFSAERLKGVDSTLKIQPAKLEDSAVYLCASSLAPAGAYNEQFFGPGTRLTVL.

V gene TRBV18 combines with J gene TRBJ1-4; no reliable D call. CDR3 length equals 17 residues. Germline lookup yields CDR1 KGHSH and CDR2 LQKENI. Trimming left V 4 bases short and J 7 bases short, with 22 bases between. The CDR3 DNA sequence: TGTGCCAGCTCACTCCTCACCTCCAGATTATCGGCTGAAAAACTGTTTTTT. This codes for CASSLLTSRLSAEKLFF.

This rearrangement joins TRBV11-1 to TRBJ1-2; D possibly corresponds to TRBD1 (5 bases). The CDR3 runs to 13 residues. Trimming stripped 3 bases from V and 3 bases from J, with 8 bases between. Germline V gene sequence: CDR1 SGHAT, CDR2 FQDESV (reference sequence). CDR3 DNA: TGTGCCAGCAGCTTCCGGGACGACTATGGCTACACCTTC. It translates to CASSFRDDYGYTF.

V usage is TRBV9 and J usage is TRBJ2-1; 9 positions match TRBD2. Per the germline V gene, CDR1 is SGDLS and CDR2 is YYNGEE. With V trimmed by 0 bases and J by 4 bases, 5 bases remained unmatched. The CDR3 is made up of 16 amino acids. The CDR3 DNA is TGTGCCAGCAGCGTAGTGGGAGCGGGAGGTTACAATGAGCAGTTCTTC. Protein product: CASSVVGAGGYNEQFF.

Remarks on this clone: The junction differs from germline at one of its ends, possibly a read error. The gene calls are TRBV27 and TRBJ2-7, with D perhaps matching TRBD1 or TRBD2 (5 bases each). In germline, CDR1 is MNHEY, CDR2 SMNVEV (reference sequence). This CDR3 is built from 15 residues. The CDR3 DNA follows: TGTGCCAGCAGTGTATCCGGGACGGCCTCCTACGAGCAGTACTTC. It encodes CASSVSGTASYEQYF.

The V call is TRBV15, the J call TRBJ1-5; D is possibly TRBD1 (6 bases). The CDR3 is made up of 15 amino acids. Germline-derived CDR1 and CDR2 are LNHNV and YYDKDF (reference sequence). V shed 0 bases and J shed 8 bases, with 14 bases lying between them. CDR3 DNA sequence: TGTGCCACCAGCAGAGATTGGGAAGGGGGTAAGCCCCAGCATTTT. Protein: CATSRDWEGGKPQHF.

The CDR3 spells CASSLSIQITGRQETQYF. CDR3 bases: TGTGCCAGCAGCCTATCCATACAAATAACGGGTAGACAAGAGACCCAGTACTTC. J is TRBJ2-5 and V is TRBV7-2, with D hard to call. The germline V gene has CDR1 SGHTA and CDR2 FQGNSA. With 5 bases removed from V and 2 bases from J, the gap between germline ends came to 24 bases. The CDR3 length is 18 residues. The full variable domain, its missing parts supplied by reference TRBV7-2 and TRBJ2-5, is GAGVSQSPSNKVTEKGKDVELRCDPISGHTALYWYRQSLGQGLEFLIYFQGNSAPDKSGLPSDRFSAERTGGSVSTLTIQRTQQEDSAVYLCASSLSIQITGRQETQYFGPGTRLLVL.

The chain uses TRBV5-4 and TRBJ2-7; the match to TRBD2 covers 7 bases. The V gene's germline CDR1 is SGHNT and CDR2 YYREEE (reference sequence). The CDR3 totals 16 residues. Losses at the gene ends were 0 bases for V and 1 base for J; bases not matched to a gene: 7. The CDR3, as DNA: TGTGCCAGCAGCTTGGATGGCGGGAGAGCTTCCTACGAGCAGTACTTC. Protein: CASSLDGGRASYEQYF.

Remarks on this clone: Within the sample, other DNA sequences also encode this same CDR3. This chain connects TRBV9 to TRBJ2-5; D gene unclear. Trimming stripped 0 bases from V and 2 bases from J, with 11 bases between. The CDR3 extends over 15 amino acids. CDR1 is SGDLS and CDR2 is YYNGEE in the germline V gene. CDR3 sequence: CASSVDSTRQETQYF. CDR3 bases: TGTGCCAGCAGCGTAGATAGTACACGGCAAGAGACCCAGTACTTC.

The chain combines TRBV7-2 with TRBJ2-7; 7 bases match TRBD2. The V gene end was trimmed by 4 bases and the J gene end by 1 base; junction bases not matched to a gene: 7. Germline V gives CDR1 SGHTA, CDR2 FQGNSA. This CDR3 spans 15 amino acids. CDR3 bases: TGTGCCAGCAGCTCCAGGGCTAGCGGATCCTACGAGCAGTACTTC. Its translation is CASSSRASGSYEQYF. Looking up the rest from reference TRBV7-2 and TRBJ2-7 gives the full variable domain: GAGVSQSPSNKVTEKGKDVELRCDPISGHTALYWYRQSLGQGLEFLIYFQGNSAPDKSGLPSDRFSAERTGGSVSTLTIQRTQQEDSAVYLCASSSRASGSYEQYFGPGTRLTVT.

The chain employs TRBV7-2 and TRBJ1-2, with 10 bases aligning to TRBD1. Germline V CDR1 and CDR2: SGHTA, FQGNSA. V shed 7 bases and J 7 bases; nucleotides not matched to a gene: 9. The CDR3 has 14 residues. The CDR3 bases are TGTGCCAGCACTCGGGGGACAGGGGCTTTTGGCTACACCTTC. Protein sequence: CASTRGTGAFGYTF.

This chain links TRBV28 with TRBJ1-2; unclear D gene. The CDR3 extends over 12 amino acids. The V end lost 7 bases, the J end lost 2 bases, and 8 bases lay between the germline ends. In germline, CDR1 is MDHEN, CDR2 SYDVKM. CDR3 bases: TGTGCCAGCAAAGAGTGGAACTATGGCTACACCTTC. This codes for CASKEWNYGYTF.

The V and J genes are TRBV19 and TRBJ2-7; D is possibly TRBD1 (6 bases). Trimming stripped 3 bases from V and 3 bases from J, with 9 bases between. This CDR3 comprises 13 residues. Germline values: CDR1 LNHDA, CDR2 SQIVND (reference sequence). CDR3 sequence: CASSIRDNYEQYF. For the CDR3, the DNA is TGTGCCAGTAGTATCCGGGACAACTACGAGCAGTACTTC.

The chain links TRBV11-2 to TRBJ2-1, with D perhaps assigned TRBD1 or TRBD2 (5 bases each). V was clipped by 1 base and J by 3 bases, with 13 bases between them. The CDR3 length is 16 residues. The germline V gene has CDR1 SGHAT and CDR2 FQNNGV. The CDR3 nucleotides read TGTGCCAGCAGCTTAGTTCGGGACCCAGGCTACAATGAGCAGTTCTTC. This translates into CASSLVRDPGYNEQFF. The variable domain in full, with the rest retrieved from reference TRBV11-2 and TRBJ2-1, is EAGVAQSPRYKIIEKRQSVAFWCNPISGHATLYWYQQILGQGPKLLIQFQNNGVVDDSQLPKDRFSAERLKGVDSTLKIQPAKLEDSAVYLCASSLVRDPGYNEQFFGPGTRLTVL.

This chain uses TRBV2 with TRBJ2-7; TRBD2 agrees at 7 bases. Germline V gene data show CDR1 as SNHLY and CDR2 as FYNNEI. Germline trimming cut 5 bases from V and 6 bases from J; bases unmatched to any gene: 10. The CDR3 has 14 amino acids. CDR3 protein: CASSLRDYLIEQYF. In DNA form, the CDR3 reads TGTGCCAGCAGTCTCCGGGACTACCTTATCGAGCAGTACTTC.

Details on this clone: Other DNA sequences in the sample encode the same CDR3. The rearrangement links TRBV6-1 to TRBJ2-1; no firm D call. V was clipped by 7 bases and J by 4 bases, with 5 bases between them. This CDR3 has 11 residues. Germline-derived CDR1 and CDR2 are MNHNS and SASEGT. The CDR3 reads CASIGYNEQFF. The CDR3 DNA reads as TGTGCCAGCATCGGTTACAATGAGCAGTTCTTC.